This TCR beta chain was recorded in a study of T cells in localized non-small cell lung cancer. Regarding this clone: Its target is unknown.

Study results and limitations: Uninvolved neighboring lung showed the greatest T cell clonality, exceeding tumor.

Some clones are missing from TCRdb's copy, which holds only in-frame ones; the method was immunoSEQ multiplex PCR. The sample has about 41,000 clones, 88% seen once. The receptor was derived from a female donor over 55 with stage I squamous cell lung carcinoma. Sequenced material: peripheral blood, taken before any cancer treatment.

CDR3 DNA sequence: TGCAGCGCCGGCCGGACTAGCCTAGCCGGGGAGCTGTTTTTT. It codes for CSAGRTSLAGELFF. The chain couples TRBV29-1 to TRBJ2-2; 8 bases align to TRBD2. V lost 7 bases to trimming and J lost 6 bases; unmatched junction nucleotides: 10. Germline CDR1 is SQVTM and CDR2 is ANQGSEA. CDR3 length: 14 residues.